This record covers a single TCR beta chain. The method was immunoSEQ multiplex PCR; TCRdb's version includes in-frame clones alone and lacks a portion of them. The sample carries around 390,000 clones, just under 90% recorded once. CDR3 length: 14 amino acids. CDR1 and CDR2 (germline): SGDLS, YYNGEE. Trimming took off 4 bases at V and 4 bases at J, with 15 bases between the two ends. This sample is part of a study of blood T cell repertoires in COVID-19. Study information: The cDNA or gDNA used as material had been derived from T cells, B-cell-depleted T cells, or PBMCs.

Donors in Cohort 3 counted as recovered after two negative PCRs, clearance, or symptom resolution. The rearrangement uses TRBV9 and TRBJ2-7, with D possibly matching TRBD2 (5 bases). Sequences were obtained from PBMCs or T cells enriched from blood (not recorded which). The receptor's source is a woman in her forties or fifties who had recovered from COVID-19. In DNA form, the CDR3 reads TGTGCCAGCAGCACCTCGGACGGGGAATACGAGCAGTACTTC. Its translation is CASSTSDGEYEQYF.